Below, 32 T cell receptor beta chains from the same sample are listed, as sequenced in a study of T-cell reconstitution after alpha-beta-depleted transplantation in children (dated by TCRdb to about 2016). In light of the paper, this sample's treatment or condition label describes: allogeneic hematopoietic cell transplantation with graft depleted of TCRalphabeta T cells and CD19 B cells. The library was generated by PCR. TCRdb lists the instrument as Illumina HiSeq 2500. TCR libraries were prepared with molecular barcoding, using unique molecular identifiers to normalize TCRbeta repertoire quantification. The public sequencing data were trimmed at Q25 with fastp and processed into clonotypes with MiXCR by TCRdb, which kept only in-frame beta chains. Each CDR3 protein appears once, grouped with its most common genes and DNA. The sample table holds roughly 420,000 distinct CDR3 sequences, of which roughly 15% were seen once. The top ten constitute 25% to 35% of the sample.

The material was PBMCs, mostly from graft donor cells, obtained 360 days after TCRalphabeta/CD19-depleted stem cell transplant. The receptors stem from a boy under three years old who had a stem cell transplant for Wiskott-Aldrich syndrome, so the T cells may come from the graft donor.

The chain has TRBV5-1 and TRBJ2-1; 10 positions match TRBD2. V shed 1 base and J 7 bases; nucleotides not matched to a gene: 14. The CDR3 contains 18 residues. Per germline, CDR1 SGHRS and CDR2 YFSETQ. In DNA form, the CDR3 reads TGCGCCAGCAGCTTGTTGTTTCTAGGACTAGCGGATTATAATGAGCAGTTCTTC. Its translation is CASSLLFLGLADYNEQFF.

The chain joins TRBV12-3 or TRBV12-4 to TRBJ2-7; D unclear. V was cut by 2 bases and J by 1 base, with 9 bases left in between. This CDR3 comprises 14 residues. The CDR3 sequence: CASSLYASSYEQYF. CDR3 bases: TGTGCCAGCAGTTTATACGCCAGTTCCTACGAGCAGTACTTC.

The chain is built from TRBV5-1 and TRBJ2-3; D remains unclear. Between the trimmed V and J ends, which lost 7 bases and 4 bases, there was a span of 10 bases. CDR3 length: 12 amino acids. CDR1 is SGHRS, CDR2 YFSETQ, per germline. The CDR3 DNA sequence: TGCGCCAGCCGCCTCCAGGCAGATACGCAGTATTTT. Translation: CASRLQADTQYF.

The CDR3 nucleotides are TGCAGCGTTGAAGGGACCTACTCAACCAACTATGGCTACACCTTC. It yields the protein CSVEGTYSTNYGYTF. The rearrangement uses TRBV29-1 and TRBJ1-2; no definite D call. Germline loops: CDR1 SQVTM, CDR2 ANQGSEA. The CDR3 consists of 15 residues. Trimming cost V 1 base and J 2 bases, with 14 bases left between them.

In its sample, this clonotype was seen a few times. The DNA for the CDR3 is TGTGCCAGCAGCATCGGCATTCCAGTTGAAAAAAAAAACATTCAGTACTTC. As protein: CASSIGIPVEKKNIQYF. V usage is TRBV12-3 or TRBV12-4 and J usage is TRBJ2-4; D call uncertain. The CDR3 totals 17 residues. V was trimmed by 6 bases and J by 4 bases, leaving 22 bases between them.

The chain combines TRBV3-1 with TRBJ2-2, with D unresolved. This CDR3 spans 15 amino acids. CDR1 and CDR2 (germline): LGHDT, YNNKEL (reference sequence). The V end was cut by 0 bases, the J end by 3 bases, with 8 bases between. CDR3 coding DNA: TGTGCCAGCAGCCAAGAGCCCCCTCACACCGGGGAGCTGTTTTTT. Its protein product is CASSQEPPHTGELFF. The full variable domain, in which reference TRBV3-1 and TRBJ2-2 provide the parts outside the CDR3, is DTAVSQTPKYLVTQMGNDKSIKCEQNLGHDTMYWYKQDSKKFLKIMFSYNNKELIINETVPNRFSPKSPDKAHLNLHINSLELGDSAVYFCASSQEPPHTGELFFGEGSRLTVL.

The rearrangement uses TRBV12-3 or TRBV12-4 and TRBJ2-5, with a tentative D call TRBD1 (6 bases). V lost 8 bases, J lost 4 bases, and 20 bases lay in between. This CDR3 is built from 15 residues. CDR3 DNA: TGTGCCAGCGGGCAGTTAGGGATAGGGGGAGAGACCCAGTACTTC. Its translation: CASGQLGIGGETQYF.

This clonotype appeared a single time. V and J are TRBV2 and TRBJ2-5, with D perhaps TRBD2 (6 bases). Germline V lookup: CDR1 SNHLY, CDR2 FYNNEI. CDR3 length: 13 residues. The ends were cut back, 3 bases at V and 7 bases at J, with 12 bases in the middle. The CDR3 loop is CASSEEGSGTQYF. DNA for the CDR3: TGTGCCAGCAGTGAGGAGGGGTCGGGGACCCAGTACTTC.

The chain recombines TRBV5-1 with TRBJ2-5; D gene ambiguous. Trimming took 1 base from V and 5 from J, leaving 12 bases between them. The germline V gene encodes CDR1 SGHRS and CDR2 YFSETQ. The CDR3 is made up of 14 amino acids. CDR3 region: CASSLFLGSETQYF. The CDR3 DNA is TGCGCCAGCAGCTTGTTTTTAGGGTCGGAGACCCAGTACTTC.

In this sample, this clonotype turned up a few times. The chain links TRBV6-2 or TRBV6-3 to TRBJ2-1; TRBD2 might be the D (6 bases). This CDR3 is built from 14 residues. Germline V CDR1 and CDR2: MNHEY, SVGEGT. The V end was cut by 2 bases, the J end by 5 bases, with 10 bases between. The CDR3 DNA reads as TGTGCCAGCAGTTACCCCGGGACTCACAATGAGCAGTTCTTC. It translates to CASSYPGTHNEQFF.

The gene calls are TRBV11-2 and TRBJ2-1; possibly TRBD2 for D (6 bases). Deletions cut 3 bases from V and 9 bases from J, with 33 bases between. Looked up from germline, CDR1 is SGHAT and CDR2 is FQNNGV. CDR3 size: 20 residues. The CDR3 protein is CASSFRGTPVRPTQGGEQFF. The CDR3 nucleotides are TGTGCCAGCAGCTTTCGGGGGACTCCAGTGCGCCCCACCCAGGGAGGTGAGCAGTTCTTC.

This chain joins TRBV4-1 and TRBJ2-2, with D hard to call. CDR1 MGHRA and CDR2 YSYEKL come from the germline V gene. The V and J ends lost 1 base and 7 bases respectively, with 7 bases between them. CDR3 length: 13 amino acids. The CDR3 DNA follows: TGCGCCAGCAGCCAAGGCTATGGCGGGGAGCTGTTTTTT. Translation: CASSQGYGGELFF.

The table lists this clonotype with a few counts. V and J are TRBV9 and TRBJ2-3; 8 bases are shared with TRBD2. CDR1 and CDR2 (germline): SGDLS, YYNGEE. The V segment lost 4 bases and the J segment 1 base; nucleotides outside the gene matches: 8. The CDR3 consists of 16 residues. The CDR3 coding sequence is TGTGCCAGCAGCTCACGGACTAGCAGGGGCACAGATACGCAGTATTTT. Its translation: CASSSRTSRGTDTQYF.

The rearrangement joins TRBV12-3 or TRBV12-4 to TRBJ1-2; tentatively, D is TRBD1 (6 bases). This CDR3 is 16 amino acids long. V was pared by 6 bases and J by 1 base, with 18 bases between. In DNA form, the CDR3 reads TGTGCCAGCAGCCTGAAGCGGGACAAGGATAACTATGGCTACACCTTC. Translating gives CASSLKRDKDNYGYTF.

This clonotype was detected ten times or more. The chain is built from TRBV5-1 and TRBJ2-3; D might be TRBD1 (6 bases). Trimming took off 0 bases at V and 7 bases at J, with 15 bases between the two ends. This CDR3 contains 15 residues. Germline V lookup: CDR1 SGHRS, CDR2 YFSETQ. The CDR3 nucleotides are TGCGCCAGCAGCTTGGAGACAGGTCCAGGGAATACGCAGTATTTT. Its protein product is CASSLETGPGNTQYF.

This chain uses TRBV20-1 with TRBJ2-5; 9 nucleotides agree with TRBD2. The germline CDR1 and CDR2 sequences are DFQATT and SNEGSKA (reference sequence). The CDR3 spans 17 residues. V shed 2 bases and J 5 bases; nucleotides not matched to a gene: 15. The CDR3 DNA follows: TGCAGTGCTAGAAGGCCCCCTGCGACTAGCGGTCGGGAGACCCAGTACTTC. Translated, it gives CSARRPPATSGRETQYF.

The chain recombines TRBV12-3 or TRBV12-4 with TRBJ1-5; D remains ambiguous. The CDR3 loop spans 13 amino acids. V was pared by 6 bases and J by 6 bases, with 12 bases between. The CDR3 here is CASSLPMGQPQHF. The CDR3 region has the DNA TGTGCCAGCAGCCTACCCATGGGTCAGCCCCAGCATTTT.

This clonotype has more than one count but fewer than ten. V and J are TRBV19 and TRBJ1-1; 8 nucleotides match TRBD1. V shed 6 bases, J shed 4 bases, and the junction held 7 bases outside the gene matches. Germline V CDR1 and CDR2: LNHDA, SQIVND (reference sequence). The CDR3 contains 14 residues. CDR3 sequence: CASRPPGGTTEAFF. For the CDR3, the DNA is TGTGCCAGTAGACCCCCAGGGGGCACCACTGAAGCTTTCTTT.

The table lists this clonotype with many counts. The chain has TRBV10-3 and TRBJ2-7; D gene uncertain. The CDR3 runs 12 residues. CDR1 is ENHRY and CDR2 is SYGVKD in the germline V gene. V was shortened by 2 bases and J by 2 bases, with 4 bases between the two germline ends. Here the CDR3 DNA reads TGTGCCATCAGTGAGACCCCCTACGAGCAGTACTTC. It encodes CAISETPYEQYF.

This clonotype appeared a few times. This chain connects TRBV7-9 to TRBJ2-7; TRBD1 aligns across 11 bases. V lost 5 bases to trimming and J lost 5 bases; unmatched junction nucleotides: 5. CDR3 length: 14 residues. Per the germline V gene, CDR1 is SEHNR and CDR2 is FQNEAQ (reference sequence). In DNA, the CDR3 is TGTGCCAGCAGCGCCGGACAGGGGGCTGACGAGCAGTACTTC. Amino acids: CASSAGQGADEQYF.

This clonotype was seen repeatedly, ten times or more. The chain couples TRBV12-3 or TRBV12-4 to TRBJ2-3; no reliable D call. This CDR3 contains 14 residues. The ends were cut back, 3 bases at V and 2 bases at J, with 9 bases in the middle. The chain's CDR3 is CASSFVPHTDTQYF. CDR3 nucleotides: TGTGCCAGCAGTTTCGTGCCACACACAGATACGCAGTATTTT.

This clonotype occurred many times. This rearrangement joins TRBV5-1 to TRBJ2-4, with D possibly being TRBD1 or TRBD2 (5 bases each). V was shortened by 0 bases and J by 1 base, with 17 bases between the two germline ends. The CDR3 is made up of 18 amino acids. Germline V gene data show CDR1 as SGHRS and CDR2 as YFSETQ. The CDR3 here is CASSLAIPGLGAKNIQYF. CDR3 in DNA: TGCGCCAGCAGCTTGGCCATCCCGGGGCTAGGGGCCAAAAACATTCAGTACTTC.

This clonotype was seen only a few times. The chain carries TRBV28 and TRBJ2-3; 7 bases line up with TRBD2. Trimming at V came to 9 bases and at J to 3 bases, leaving 18 bases not matched to a gene. CDR1 is MDHEN and CDR2 is SYDVKM in the germline V gene. This CDR3 has 17 residues. Written as DNA, the CDR3 is TGTGCCAGTCGGGGAAAATTGGGGCGGGAGCGGACAGATACGCAGTATTTT. The encoded protein is CASRGKLGRERTDTQYF. Drawing the rest from reference TRBV28 and TRBJ2-3, the complete variable domain is DVKVTQSSRYLVKRTGEKVFLECVQDMDHENMFWYRQDPGLGLRLIYFSYDVKMKEKGDIPEGYSVSREKKERFSLILESASTNQTSMYLCASRGKLGRERTDTQYFGPGTRLTVL.

This chain connects TRBV28 to TRBJ1-1; the D gene is possibly TRBD1 (5 bases). The CDR3 is 14 residues long. Per germline, CDR1 MDHEN and CDR2 SYDVKM. V was shortened by 0 bases and J by 3 bases, with 8 bases between the two germline ends. For the CDR3, the DNA is TGTGCCAGCAGTTTATGGGCGACAGACACTGAAGCTTTCTTT. Translated, it gives CASSLWATDTEAFF.

The V and J genes are TRBV7-9 and TRBJ2-7; D assignment may be TRBD1 or TRBD2 (5 bases each). Germline V lookup: CDR1 SEHNR, CDR2 FQNEAQ (reference sequence). Deletions cut 1 base from V and 13 bases from J, with 17 bases between. The CDR3 is 13 amino acids. The CDR3 nucleotides read TGTGCCAGCAGCTTAGGGATCGGGGCCGTTAACTACTTC. This sequence encodes CASSLGIGAVNYF.

This clonotype was detected a few times. The gene calls are TRBV24-1 and TRBJ2-1; D unresolved. V gave up 0 bases and J gave up 7 bases, with 9 bases separating them. The CDR3 totals 14 residues. The V gene's germline CDR1 is KGHDR and CDR2 SFDVKD. The CDR3 here is CATSDLGNRNEQFF. DNA for the CDR3: TGTGCCACCAGTGATTTGGGTAACCGTAATGAGCAGTTCTTC.

Only a few counts were recorded for this clonotype. V and J are TRBV20-1 and TRBJ2-1; 8 bases map to TRBD2. Losses at the gene ends were 3 bases for V and 5 bases for J; bases not matched to a gene: 6. This CDR3 contains 14 residues. Germline-derived CDR1 and CDR2 are DFQATT and SNEGSKA (reference sequence). CDR3 in DNA: TGCAGTGCTAGCCGGACTAGCATCGACAATGAGCAGTTCTTC. Translating gives CSASRTSIDNEQFF.

This CDR3 reads CASRELRQADKNSETQYF. In nucleotides, the CDR3 is TGCGCCAGCAGAGAGTTGAGGCAAGCGGACAAAAATTCGGAGACCCAGTACTTC. J is TRBJ2-5 and V is TRBV5-1; the D gene could be TRBD1 or TRBD2 (5 bases each). The germline V gene has CDR1 SGHRS and CDR2 YFSETQ. The CDR3 contains 18 residues. V lost 5 bases to trimming and J lost 5 bases, with 28 bases between them.

The chain carries TRBV5-1 and TRBJ2-5; 7 bases agree with TRBD2. Losses at the gene ends were 7 bases for V and 6 bases for J; bases not matched to a gene: 12. CDR3 length equals 14 residues. Germline loops: CDR1 SGHRS, CDR2 YFSETQ. CDR3 nucleotides: TGCGCCAGCGGGACTTCAACTAGCGTGAAGACCCAGTACTTC. Translated, it gives CASGTSTSVKTQYF.

The genes are TRBV15 and TRBJ2-1, with a possible D match to TRBD2 (6 bases). Deletions cut 1 base from V and 4 bases from J, with 14 bases between. CDR3 length: 16 residues. Germline V gene lookup returns CDR1 LNHNV and CDR2 YYDKDF (reference sequence). CDR3 region: CATSRGAGLPYNEQFF. CDR3 in DNA: TGTGCCACCAGCAGAGGGGCGGGACTCCCTTACAATGAGCAGTTCTTC. Supplemented by reference TRBV15 and TRBJ2-1, the full variable domain reads DAMVIQNPRYQVTQFGKPVTLSCSQTLNHNVMYWYQQKSSQAPKLLFHYYDKDFNNEADTPDNFQSRRPNTSFCFLDIRSPGLGDTAMYLCATSRGAGLPYNEQFFGPGTRLTVL.

About this clonotype: The conserved phenylalanine or tryptophan normally closing the CDR3 is absent here, so this likely arose from a read error. The rearrangement uses TRBV4-2 and TRBJ2-3; no firm D call. Looked up from germline, CDR1 is LGHNA and CDR2 is YNFKEQ. V lost 0 bases to trimming and J lost 12 bases, with 7 bases between them. The CDR3 runs to 11 residues. The CDR3 loop reads CASSQEQNQYL. Here the CDR3 DNA reads TGTGCCAGCAGCCAAGAGCAAAATCAGTATTTA.

The chain couples TRBV4-2 to TRBJ1-1; TRBD1 aligns across 7 bases. The germline gives CDR1 LGHNA, CDR2 YNFKEQ. The CDR3 is made up of 15 amino acids. Losses at the gene ends were 10 bases for V and 11 bases for J; bases not matched to a gene: 22. CDR3 loop: CAMGPGGLKRQMAFF. CDR3 nucleotide sequence: TGTGCCATGGGCCCAGGGGGACTGAAAAGACAAATGGCTTTCTTT.